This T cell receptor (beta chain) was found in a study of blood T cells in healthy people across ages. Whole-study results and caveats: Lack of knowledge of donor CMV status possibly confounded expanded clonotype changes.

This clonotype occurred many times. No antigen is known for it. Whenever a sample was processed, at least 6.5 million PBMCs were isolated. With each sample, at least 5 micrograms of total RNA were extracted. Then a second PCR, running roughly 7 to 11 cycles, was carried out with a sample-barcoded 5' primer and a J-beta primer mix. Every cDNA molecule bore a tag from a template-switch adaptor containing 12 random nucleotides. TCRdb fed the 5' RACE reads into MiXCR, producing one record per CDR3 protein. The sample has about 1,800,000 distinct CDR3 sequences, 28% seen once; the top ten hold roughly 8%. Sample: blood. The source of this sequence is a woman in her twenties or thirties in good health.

The CDR3 sequence: CASTLTLLETQYF. In nucleotides, the CDR3 is TGTGCCAGCACCTTGACTTTGCTAGAGACCCAGTACTTC. The V and J genes are TRBV2 and TRBJ2-5; D is unresolved. Deletions cut 7 bases from V and 4 bases from J, with 13 bases between. Germline V gene sequence: CDR1 SNHLY, CDR2 FYNNEI. This CDR3 is built from 13 residues.